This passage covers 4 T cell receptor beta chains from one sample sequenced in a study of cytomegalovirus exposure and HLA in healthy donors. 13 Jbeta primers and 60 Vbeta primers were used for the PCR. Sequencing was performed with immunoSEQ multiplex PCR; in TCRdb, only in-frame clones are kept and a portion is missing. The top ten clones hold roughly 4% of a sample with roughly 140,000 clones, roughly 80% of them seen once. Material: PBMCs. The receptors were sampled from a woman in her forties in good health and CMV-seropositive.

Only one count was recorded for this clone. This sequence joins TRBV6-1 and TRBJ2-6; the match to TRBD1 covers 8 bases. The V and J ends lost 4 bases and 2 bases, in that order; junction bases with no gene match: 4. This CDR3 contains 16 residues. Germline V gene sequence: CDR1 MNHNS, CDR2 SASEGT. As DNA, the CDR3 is TGTGCCAGCAGTGTTCAGACAGGGGCTGGGGCCAACGTCCTGACTTTC. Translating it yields CASSVQTGAGANVLTF.

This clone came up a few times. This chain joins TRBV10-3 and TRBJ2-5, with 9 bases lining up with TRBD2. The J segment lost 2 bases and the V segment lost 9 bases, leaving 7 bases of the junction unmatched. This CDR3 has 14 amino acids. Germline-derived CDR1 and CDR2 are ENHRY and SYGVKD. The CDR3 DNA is TGTGCCATGTCACCCAGCGGGGGGCAAGAGACCCAGTACTTC. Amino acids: CAMSPSGGQETQYF.

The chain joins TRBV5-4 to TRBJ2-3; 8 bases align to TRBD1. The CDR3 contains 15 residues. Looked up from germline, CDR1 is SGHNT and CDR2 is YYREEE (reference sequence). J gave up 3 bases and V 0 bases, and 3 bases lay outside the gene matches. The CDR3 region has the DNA TGTGCCAGCAGCTTGGGGACAGGGAGAACAGATACGCAGTATTTT. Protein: CASSLGTGRTDTQYF.

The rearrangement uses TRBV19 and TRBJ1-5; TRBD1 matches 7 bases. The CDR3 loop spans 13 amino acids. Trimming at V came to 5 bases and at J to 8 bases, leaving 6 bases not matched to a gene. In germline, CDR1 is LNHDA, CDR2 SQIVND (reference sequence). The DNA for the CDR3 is TGTGCCAGTAGTGGGGACAGCTTTAAGCCCCAGCATTTT. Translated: CASSGDSFKPQHF. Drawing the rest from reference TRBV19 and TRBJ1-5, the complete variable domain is DGGITQSPKYLFRKEGQNVTLSCEQNLNHDAMYWYRQDPGQGLRLIYYSQIVNDFQKGDIAEGYSVSREKKESFPLTVTSAQKNPTAFYLCASSGDSFKPQHFGDGTRLSIL.